Below, 5 T cell receptor beta chains from the same sample are listed, as sequenced in a study of low-dose radiotherapy and immunotherapy resistance in tumors. First-strand cDNA relied on TRAV- and TRBV-specific primers spanning alpha and beta chains. The TCRs were subjected to amplification over roughly 18 PCR cycles employing a constant-region primer in conjunction with a V-primer adapter. TCRdb re-called the reads through MiXCR, storing one row per CDR3 protein. The table records some 11,000 distinct CDR3 sequences, roughly 60% of them present only once. These receptors were collected from a human donor with advanced metastatic prostate, ovarian, gallbladder or colorectal cancer (not recorded which). This table probably holds off-target reads from a library built for another chain.

The chain carries TRBV4-1 and TRBJ2-7, with D perhaps TRBD1 or TRBD2 (5 bases each). Trimming took off 1 base at V and 7 bases at J, with 8 bases between the two ends. Germline lookup yields CDR1 MGHRA and CDR2 YSYEKL. The CDR3 contains 12 residues. CDR3 residues: CASSQAGQEQYF. Written as DNA, the CDR3 is TGCGCCAGCAGCCAAGCGGGGCAAGAGCAGTACTTC.

The chain joins TRBV6-6 to TRBJ2-3; D unresolved. CDR3 length: 13 amino acids. With 6 bases removed from V and 1 base from J, the gap between germline ends came to 8 bases. Germline lookup yields CDR1 MNHNY and CDR2 SVGAGI (reference sequence). In DNA form, the CDR3 reads TGTGCCAGCAGGCCCCCGGGCACAGATACGCAGTATTTT. This codes for CASRPPGTDTQYF.

This sequence joins TRBV5-6 and TRBJ2-1; 12 bases agree with TRBD2. In germline, CDR1 is SGHDT, CDR2 YYEEEE. The CDR3 extends over 19 amino acids. V was pared by 4 bases and J by 6 bases, with 17 bases of the junction left unmatched. CDR3: CASSEDGVSSGRAGNEQFF. The CDR3 bases are TGTGCCAGCAGCGAAGATGGTGTATCTAGCGGGAGGGCCGGCAATGAGCAGTTCTTC. The full variable domain, with the rest looked up from reference TRBV5-6 and TRBJ2-1, is DAGVTQSPTHLIKTRGQQVTLRCSPKSGHDTVSWYQQALGQGPQFIFQYYEEEERQRGNFPDRFSGHQFPNYSSELNVNALLLGDSALYLCASSEDGVSSGRAGNEQFFGPGTRLTVL.

The rearrangement links TRBV2 to TRBJ2-4, with D unresolved. CDR1 and CDR2 from the germline V gene are SNHLY and FYNNEI. The CDR3 covers 15 residues. V was clipped by 6 bases and J by 0 bases, with 12 bases between them. CDR3 amino acids: CASREMTLAKNIQYF. CDR3 DNA: TGTGCCAGCAGGGAGATGACATTAGCCAAAAACATTCAGTACTTC.

The chain recombines TRBV28 with TRBJ1-6; 7 nucleotides agree with TRBD1. V lost 8 bases to trimming and J lost 9 bases; unmatched junction nucleotides: 10. This CDR3 has 14 amino acids. Germline V gene sequence: CDR1 MDHEN, CDR2 SYDVKM. The CDR3 nucleotides are TGTGCCAGCCTTTACAGGGGCAATCGTTCACCCCTCCACTTT. It is translated as CASLYRGNRSPLHF.